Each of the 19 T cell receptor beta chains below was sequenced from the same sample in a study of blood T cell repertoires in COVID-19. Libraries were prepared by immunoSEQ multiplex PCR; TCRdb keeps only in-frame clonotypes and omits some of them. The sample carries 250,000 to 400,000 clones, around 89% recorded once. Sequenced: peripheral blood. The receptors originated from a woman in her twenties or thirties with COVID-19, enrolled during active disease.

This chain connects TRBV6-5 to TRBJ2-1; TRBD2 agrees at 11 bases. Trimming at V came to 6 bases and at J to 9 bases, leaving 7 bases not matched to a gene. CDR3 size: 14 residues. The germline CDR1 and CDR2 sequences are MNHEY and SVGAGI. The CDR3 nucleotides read TGTGCCAGCAGCAAACTAGCGGGGGCCGGTGAGCAGTTCTTC. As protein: CASSKLAGAGEQFF.

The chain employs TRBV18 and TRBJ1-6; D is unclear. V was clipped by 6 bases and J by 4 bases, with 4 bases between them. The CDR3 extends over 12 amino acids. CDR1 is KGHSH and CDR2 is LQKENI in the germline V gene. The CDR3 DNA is TGTGCCAGCTCGGCATATAATTCACCCCTCCACTTT. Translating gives CASSAYNSPLHF.

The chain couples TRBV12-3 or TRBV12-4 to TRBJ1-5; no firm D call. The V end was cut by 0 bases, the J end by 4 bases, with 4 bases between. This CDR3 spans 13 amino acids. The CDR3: CASSLAGNQPQHF. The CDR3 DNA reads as TGTGCCAGCAGTTTAGCCGGGAATCAGCCCCAGCATTTT.

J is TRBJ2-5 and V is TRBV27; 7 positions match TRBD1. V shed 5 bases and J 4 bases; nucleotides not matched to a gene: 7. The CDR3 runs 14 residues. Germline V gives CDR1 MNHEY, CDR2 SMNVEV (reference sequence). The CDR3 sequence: CASSRGPRRETQYF. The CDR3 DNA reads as TGTGCCAGCAGTAGGGGGCCCAGAAGAGAGACCCAGTACTTC.

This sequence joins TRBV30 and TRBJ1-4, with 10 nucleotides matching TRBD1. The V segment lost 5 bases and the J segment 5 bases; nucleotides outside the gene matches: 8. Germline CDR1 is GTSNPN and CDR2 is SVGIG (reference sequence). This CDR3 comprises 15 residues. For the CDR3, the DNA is TGTGCCTGGCTCCGGGACAGGGGTTTCAATGAAAAACTGTTTTTT. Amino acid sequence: CAWLRDRGFNEKLFF.

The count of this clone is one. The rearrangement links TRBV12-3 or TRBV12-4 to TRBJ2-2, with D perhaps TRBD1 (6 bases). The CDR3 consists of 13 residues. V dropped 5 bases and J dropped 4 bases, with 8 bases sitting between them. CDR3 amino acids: CASSRGGTGELFF. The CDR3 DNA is TGTGCCAGCAGTCGAGGGGGCACCGGGGAGCTGTTTTTT.

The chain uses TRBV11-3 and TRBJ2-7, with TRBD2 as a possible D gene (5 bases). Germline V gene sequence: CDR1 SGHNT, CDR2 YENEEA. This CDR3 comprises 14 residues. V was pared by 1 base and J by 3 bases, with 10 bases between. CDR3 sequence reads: CASSLGGGGYEQYF. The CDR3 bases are TGTGCCAGCAGCTTAGGTGGAGGAGGCTACGAGCAGTACTTC.

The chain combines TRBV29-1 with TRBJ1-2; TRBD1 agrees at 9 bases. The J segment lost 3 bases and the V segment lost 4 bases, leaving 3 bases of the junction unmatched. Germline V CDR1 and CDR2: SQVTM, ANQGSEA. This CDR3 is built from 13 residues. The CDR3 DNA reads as TGCAGCGTTGTGGGACAGGGAGACTATGGCTACACCTTC. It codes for CSVVGQGDYGYTF.

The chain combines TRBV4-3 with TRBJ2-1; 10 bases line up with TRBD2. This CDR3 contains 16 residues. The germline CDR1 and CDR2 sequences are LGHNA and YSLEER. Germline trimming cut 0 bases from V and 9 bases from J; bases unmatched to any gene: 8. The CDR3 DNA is TGCGCCAGCAGCCAAGATGAGCGGGGGGGCTCAGGTGAGCAGTTCTTC. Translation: CASSQDERGGSGEQFF.

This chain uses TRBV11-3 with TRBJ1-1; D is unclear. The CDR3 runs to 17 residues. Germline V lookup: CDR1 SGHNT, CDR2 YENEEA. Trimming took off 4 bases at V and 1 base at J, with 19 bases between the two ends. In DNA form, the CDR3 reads TGTGCCAGCAGCTCTAGACCCGGCTCCACTCCGAACACTGAAGCTTTCTTT. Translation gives CASSSRPGSTPNTEAFF.

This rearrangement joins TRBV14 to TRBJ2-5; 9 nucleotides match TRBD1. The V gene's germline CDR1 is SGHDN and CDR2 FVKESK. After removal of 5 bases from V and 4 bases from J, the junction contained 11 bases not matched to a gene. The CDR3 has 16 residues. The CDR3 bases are TGTGCCAGCAGCGAAGGACAGGGGATAAGTGGAGAGACCCAGTACTTC. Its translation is CASSEGQGISGETQYF.

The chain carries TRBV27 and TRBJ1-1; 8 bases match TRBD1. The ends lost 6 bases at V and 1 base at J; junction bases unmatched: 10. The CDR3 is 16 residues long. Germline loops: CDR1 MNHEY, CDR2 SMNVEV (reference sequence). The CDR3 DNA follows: TGTGCCAGCAGCCCACGTCCGACAGGGGCGAACACTGAAGCTTTCTTT. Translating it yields CASSPRPTGANTEAFF.

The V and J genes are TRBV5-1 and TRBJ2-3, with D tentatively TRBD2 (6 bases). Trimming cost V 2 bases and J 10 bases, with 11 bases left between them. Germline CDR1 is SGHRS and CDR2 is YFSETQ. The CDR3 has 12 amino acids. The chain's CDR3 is CASSFSERAQYF. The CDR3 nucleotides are TGCGCCAGCAGCTTCTCAGAGCGGGCGCAGTATTTT.

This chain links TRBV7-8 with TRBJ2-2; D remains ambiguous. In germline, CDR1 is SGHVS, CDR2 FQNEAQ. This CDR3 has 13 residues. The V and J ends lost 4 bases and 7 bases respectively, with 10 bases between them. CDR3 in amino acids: CASSSPLSGELFF. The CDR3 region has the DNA TGTGCCAGCAGCTCCCCCCTCAGCGGGGAGCTGTTTTTT.

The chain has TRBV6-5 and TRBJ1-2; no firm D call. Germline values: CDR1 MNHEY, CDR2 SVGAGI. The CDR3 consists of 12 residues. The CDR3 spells CATSRGNYGYTF. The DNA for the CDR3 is TGTGCTACCAGCCGAGGGAACTATGGCTACACCTTC.

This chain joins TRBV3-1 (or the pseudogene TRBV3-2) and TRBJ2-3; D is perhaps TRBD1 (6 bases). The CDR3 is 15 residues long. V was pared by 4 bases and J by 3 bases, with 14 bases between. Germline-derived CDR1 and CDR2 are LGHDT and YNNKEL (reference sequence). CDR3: CASSPNRVPTDTQYF. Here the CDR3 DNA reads TGTGCCAGCAGCCCAAACAGGGTACCAACAGATACGCAGTATTTT.

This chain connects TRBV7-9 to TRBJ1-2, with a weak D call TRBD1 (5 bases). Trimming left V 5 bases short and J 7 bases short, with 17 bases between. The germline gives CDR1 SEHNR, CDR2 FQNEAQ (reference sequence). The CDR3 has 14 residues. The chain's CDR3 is CASSPPGRVGGYTF. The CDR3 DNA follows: TGTGCCAGCAGCCCACCCGGCAGGGTCGGTGGCTACACCTTC.

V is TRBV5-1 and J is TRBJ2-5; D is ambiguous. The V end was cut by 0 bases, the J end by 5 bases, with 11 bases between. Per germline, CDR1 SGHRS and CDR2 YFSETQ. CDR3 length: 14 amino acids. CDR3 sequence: CASSLAMSEETQYF. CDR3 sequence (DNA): TGCGCCAGCAGCTTGGCCATGTCTGAGGAGACCCAGTACTTC.

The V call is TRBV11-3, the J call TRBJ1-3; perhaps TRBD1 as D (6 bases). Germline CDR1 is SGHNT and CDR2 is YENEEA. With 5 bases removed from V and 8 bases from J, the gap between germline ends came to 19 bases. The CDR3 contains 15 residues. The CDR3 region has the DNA TGTGCCAGCAGCACCTCCCGGGACACATGGGACACCATATATTTT. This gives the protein CASSTSRDTWDTIYF.